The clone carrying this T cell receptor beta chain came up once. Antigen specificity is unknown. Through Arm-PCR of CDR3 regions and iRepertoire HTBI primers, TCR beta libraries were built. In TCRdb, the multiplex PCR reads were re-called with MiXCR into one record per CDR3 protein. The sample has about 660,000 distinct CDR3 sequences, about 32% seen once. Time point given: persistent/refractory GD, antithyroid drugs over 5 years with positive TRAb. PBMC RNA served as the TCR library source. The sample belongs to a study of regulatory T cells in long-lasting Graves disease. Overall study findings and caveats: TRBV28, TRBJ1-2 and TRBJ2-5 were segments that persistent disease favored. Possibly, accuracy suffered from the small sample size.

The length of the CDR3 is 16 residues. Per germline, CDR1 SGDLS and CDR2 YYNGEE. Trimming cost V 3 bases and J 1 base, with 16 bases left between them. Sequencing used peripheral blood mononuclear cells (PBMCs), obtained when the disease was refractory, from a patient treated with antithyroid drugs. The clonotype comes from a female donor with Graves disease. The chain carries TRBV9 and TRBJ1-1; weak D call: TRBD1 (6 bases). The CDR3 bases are TGTGCCAGCAGCGAACCCTCGGGGGCAGCGAACACTGAAGCTTTCTTT. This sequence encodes CASSEPSGAANTEAFF.